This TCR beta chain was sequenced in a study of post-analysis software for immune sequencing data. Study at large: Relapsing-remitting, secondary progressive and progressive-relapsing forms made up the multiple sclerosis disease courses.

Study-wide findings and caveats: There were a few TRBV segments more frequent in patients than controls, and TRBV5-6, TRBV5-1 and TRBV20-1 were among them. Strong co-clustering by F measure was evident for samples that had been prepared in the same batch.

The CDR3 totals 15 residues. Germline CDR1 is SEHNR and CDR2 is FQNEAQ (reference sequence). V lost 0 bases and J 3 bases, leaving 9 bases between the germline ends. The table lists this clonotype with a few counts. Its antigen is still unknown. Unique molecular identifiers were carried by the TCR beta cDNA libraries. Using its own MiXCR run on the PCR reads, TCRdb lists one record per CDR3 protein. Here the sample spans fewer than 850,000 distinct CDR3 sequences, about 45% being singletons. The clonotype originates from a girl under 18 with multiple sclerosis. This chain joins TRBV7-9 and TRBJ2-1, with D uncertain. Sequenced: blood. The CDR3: CASSLAGYRYNEQFF. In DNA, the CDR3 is TGTGCCAGCAGCTTAGCGGGATATCGCTACAATGAGCAGTTCTTC.